This TCR beta chain emerged from a study of T cells in Graves' hyperthyroidism and ophthalmopathy. V was pared by 5 bases and J by 4 bases, with 4 bases of the junction left unmatched. Germline V CDR1 and CDR2: MNHEY, SMNVEV (reference sequence). This CDR3 is 14 amino acids long. This clonotype occurred many times. Authors of the study amplified TCR beta CDR3 regions from RNA transcripts. HTBI primers drove first-round RT-PCR of the TCR CDR3. TCRdb redid the calling of the multiplex PCR reads with MiXCR, one entry per CDR3 protein. The sample lists under 350,000 distinct CDR3 sequences; around a sixth were seen once.

This chain links TRBV27 with TRBJ2-1; 8 bases match TRBD1. The sequence was collected from a woman aged 50 to 60 with Graves' hyperthyroidism. Sequencing used blood. The chain's CDR3 is CASSPDRVYNEQFF. Here the CDR3 DNA reads TGTGCCAGCAGTCCGGACAGGGTGTACAATGAGCAGTTCTTC.